This T cell receptor (beta chain) came from a study of identical twins (dated by TCRdb to the mid-2010s). General notes on the study: To test whether fetal clonotypes persist, this study deep-sequenced TCR alpha and beta repertoires from monozygotic twins, from unrelated adults of various ages, and from cord blood. To rule out contamination, the twin experiments were replicated at different times with different library preparation protocols. General findings and caveats noted by the study authors: Invariant T cells such as MAIT and iNKT could partly confound zero-insertion analyses, though diverse VJ usage argued against this for most clonotypes. Compared with coincidental sharing between unrelated individuals, an excess of low generation-probability sequences was observed among out-of-frame TCR alpha sequences shared between twins. Because the same donors could not be followed over many years, the conclusions depended on cross-sectional statistical analysis. Abundant cord blood beta clonotypes had fewer insertions, young adult naive repertoires showed a similar but weaker trend, and memory repertoires showed no such trend. Recombination models systematically underestimated out-of-frame TCR alpha sharing in monozygotic twins but agreed with sharing between unrelated individuals. The excess sharing between twins in beta out-of-frame sequences was weaker because fewer shared sequences reduced the signal-to-noise ratio.

The library was built by means of 5' RACE. Sequenced on an Illumina HiSeq 2000. A universal primer binding site was added through template switching, and the final cDNA carried a unique molecular identifier so that TCR cDNA molecules could be counted accurately. Specific primers in the conserved constant-segment region were used to synthesize first-strand cDNA for the TCR alpha and beta chains. To control for contamination, every cDNA library was double barcoded, receiving both a SMART-Mk sample barcode and Illumina barcodes. TruSeq adapter sequences, together with Illumina sample barcodes, were added in two successive PCR steps. The TCR alpha and beta cDNA libraries were sequenced on the Illumina HiSeq platform using custom primers. On the authors' methods: Raw reads were processed with MiGEC to extract unique molecular identifiers, and MiXCR was used to determine CDR3 positions. For each individual, recombination models were inferred using an EM algorithm with the repgenHMM and IGoR tools. Shared clonotype analysis was performed with the tcR package in R, normalizing sharing by the product of cloneset sizes. Out-of-frame nonproductive sequences were analyzed to study raw recombination free of thymic and clonal selection effects. TCRdb's own reprocessing of the public reads used fastp at Q25 and MiXCR and kept productive beta chains. Each entry is one CDR3 protein sequence, shown with its most common DNA and genes. These V and J calls rely on TCRdb rather than the paper's analysis. This sample comprises 450,000 or so distinct CDR3 sequences, about 14% of them detected only once. The ten largest clones capture roughly 0.5% of the sample.

Every donor was a healthy Caucasian. Three pairs of female monozygotic twins, all aged 18 to 29 years, made up the twin cohort. CD4+ and CD8+ T cell populations were isolated with positive isolation kits from Invitrogen. In regard to this clonotype: The clone's antigen remains unknown. No qualities accompany the bases; no much larger clone lies one base away.

The same sample was also used in a study of yellow fever vaccine responses in identical twins. Per the second study: According to the authors, the vaccine-induced T cell response in identical twins seemed to be partly convergent and partly specific to each individual. In identical twins, the study followed T cell clones that responded to the vaccine with precision.

The source of this sequence is a woman in her late teens or twenties in good health. Sequences were obtained from CD4+ T cells sorted from blood.

CDR3 sequence: CASSVSRGNEQFF. The nucleotide sequence is TGTGCCAGCAGTGTCTCCAGGGGAAATGAGCAGTTCTTC. The rearranged chain carries TRBV2 and TRBJ2-1; the D region possibly corresponds to TRBD1 (6 bases align). V drops 4 bases and J drops 7 bases, leaving 11 bases in between. In the germline V gene, CDR1 corresponds to SNHLY and CDR2 to FYNNEI. The CDR3 sequence holds 13 residues, the cysteine and phenylalanine included. This entry keeps only the CDR3 DNA: 39 bases, framed from base 1.